Shown below are 8 T cell receptor beta chains from a single sample sequenced in a study of cytomegalovirus exposure and HLA in healthy donors. The PCR used 60 Vbeta and 13 Jbeta primers. The table came from immunoSEQ multiplex PCR; TCRdb's copy has only in-frame clones and leaves some out. The sample has approximately 150,000 clones; over 75% are singletons. Material for sequencing was PBMCs. The receptors stem from a woman aged 25 to 39 in good health and CMV-seronegative.

The chain uses TRBV2 and TRBJ2-2; 10 bases are a match to TRBD2. The CDR3 runs to 15 residues. V gave up 6 bases and J gave up 5 bases; unmatched junction bases: 6. Germline loops: CDR1 SNHLY, CDR2 FYNNEI. The CDR3 is CASSDLAGETGELFF. The CDR3 nucleotides read TGTGCCAGCAGCGATCTAGCGGGGGAAACCGGGGAGCTGTTTTTT.

The chain employs TRBV7-2 and TRBJ1-2; TRBD1 aligns across 8 bases. With V trimmed by 7 bases and J by 7 bases, 8 bases remained unmatched. CDR1 SGHTA and CDR2 FQGNSA come from the germline V gene. The CDR3 spans 13 residues. This CDR3 reads CASNGQGSGGYTF. In DNA, the CDR3 is TGTGCCAGCAACGGACAGGGCTCAGGTGGCTACACCTTC.

V usage is TRBV15 and J usage is TRBJ1-6; no reliable D call. Germline values: CDR1 LNHNV, CDR2 YYDKDF (reference sequence). Trimming stripped 0 bases from V and 7 bases from J, with 10 bases between. CDR3 length: 15 amino acids. In nucleotides, the CDR3 is TGTGCCACCAGCAGAGACAGCGTTCAAAATTCACCCCTCCACTTT. This gives the protein CATSRDSVQNSPLHF. The whole variable domain, filled in from reference TRBV15 and TRBJ1-6, reads DAMVIQNPRYQVTQFGKPVTLSCSQTLNHNVMYWYQQKSSQAPKLLFHYYDKDFNNEADTPDNFQSRRPNTSFCFLDIRSPGLGDTAMYLCATSRDSVQNSPLHFGNGTRLTVT.

This clone showed up just once. The chain has TRBV15 and TRBJ2-7, with D tentatively TRBD1 (5 bases). Per the germline V gene, CDR1 is LNHNV and CDR2 is YYDKDF (reference sequence). Between the trimmed V and J ends, which lost 0 bases and 7 bases, there was a span of 16 bases. The CDR3 is made up of 15 amino acids. The CDR3 DNA is TGTGCCACCAGCAGAGATGGTAAAGGGGAAAATGAGCAGTACTTC. Translating gives CATSRDGKGENEQYF.

The chain couples TRBV27 to TRBJ2-7; 8 nucleotides agree with TRBD2. Trimming took 6 bases from V and 4 from J; bases not matched to a gene: 8. Germline values: CDR1 MNHEY, CDR2 SMNVEV (reference sequence). The CDR3 sequence is 14 residues long. Here the CDR3 reads CASSPRRGGYEQYF. CDR3 sequence (DNA): TGTGCCAGCAGCCCCCGGCGCGGGGGGTACGAGCAGTACTTC.

About this clone: This sample also contains other DNA sequences that code for the same CDR3. This chain connects TRBV5-1 to TRBJ2-7, with 9 bases that match TRBD2. The germline V gene has CDR1 SGHRS and CDR2 YFSETQ. The CDR3 runs 15 residues. V lost 0 bases to trimming and J lost 3 bases; unmatched junction nucleotides: 4. The CDR3 loop reads CASSLVVAGDYEQYF. Written as DNA, the CDR3 is TGCGCCAGCAGCTTGGTGGTAGCGGGGGACTACGAGCAGTACTTC. Filled out from reference TRBV5-1 and TRBJ2-7, the complete variable domain reads KAGVTQTPRYLIKTRGQQVTLSCSPISGHRSVSWYQQTPGQGLQFLFEYFSETQRNKGNFPGRFSGRQFSNSRSEMNVSTLELGDSALYLCASSLVVAGDYEQYFGPGTRLTVT.

This clone is a singleton in its sample. The chain employs TRBV7-9 and TRBJ1-2, with D tentatively TRBD1 (6 bases). V was clipped by 3 bases and J by 2 bases, with 13 bases between them. The CDR3 totals 15 residues. Germline loops: CDR1 SEHNR, CDR2 FQNEAQ (reference sequence). The CDR3 DNA reads as TGTGCCAGCAGCTTGCTCGTGGGACACAACTATGGCTACACCTTC. It is translated as CASSLLVGHNYGYTF.

V and J are TRBV29-1 and TRBJ1-1, with TRBD1 identical over 7 bases. J lost 1 base, V lost 8 bases, and 7 bases had no gene match. The CDR3 runs 13 residues. Germline V CDR1 and CDR2: SQVTM, ANQGSEA. CDR3 region: CSSLGQANTEAFF. The CDR3 DNA is TGCAGCTCGCTAGGACAGGCGAACACTGAAGCTTTCTTT.